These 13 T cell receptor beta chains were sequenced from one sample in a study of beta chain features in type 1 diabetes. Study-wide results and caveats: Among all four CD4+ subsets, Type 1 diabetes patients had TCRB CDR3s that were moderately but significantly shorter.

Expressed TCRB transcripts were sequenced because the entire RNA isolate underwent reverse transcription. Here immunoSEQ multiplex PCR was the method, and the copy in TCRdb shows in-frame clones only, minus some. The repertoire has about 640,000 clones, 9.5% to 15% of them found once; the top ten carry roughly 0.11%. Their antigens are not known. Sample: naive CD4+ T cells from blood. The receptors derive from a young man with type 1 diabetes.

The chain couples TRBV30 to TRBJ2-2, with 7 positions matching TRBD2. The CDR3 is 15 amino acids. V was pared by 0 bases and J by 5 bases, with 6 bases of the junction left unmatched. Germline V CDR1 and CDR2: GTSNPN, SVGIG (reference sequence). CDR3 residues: CAWSVQAGRTGELFF. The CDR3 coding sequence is TGTGCCTGGAGTGTACAAGCGGGGAGGACCGGGGAGCTGTTTTTT.

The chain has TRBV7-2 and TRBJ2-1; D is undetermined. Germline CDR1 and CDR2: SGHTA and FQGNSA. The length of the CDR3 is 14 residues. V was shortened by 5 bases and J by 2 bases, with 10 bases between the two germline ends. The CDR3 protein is CASSPQSAYNEQFF. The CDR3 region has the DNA TGTGCCAGCAGCCCCCAATCTGCCTACAATGAGCAGTTCTTC.

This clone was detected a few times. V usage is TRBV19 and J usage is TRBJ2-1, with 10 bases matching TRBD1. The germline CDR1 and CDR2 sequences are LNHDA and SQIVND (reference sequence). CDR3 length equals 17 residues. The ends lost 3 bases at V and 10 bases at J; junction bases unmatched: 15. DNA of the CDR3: TGTGCCAGTAGTATGACCTCGACCGGGACAGGGGCCCGCGAGCAGTTCTTC. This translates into CASSMTSTGTGAREQFF.

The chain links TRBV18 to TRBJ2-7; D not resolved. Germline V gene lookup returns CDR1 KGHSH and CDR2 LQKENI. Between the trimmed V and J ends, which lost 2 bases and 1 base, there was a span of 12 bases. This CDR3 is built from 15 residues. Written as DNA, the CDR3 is TGTGCCAGCTCACCAAATCAAGAACAGTCCTACGAGCAGTACTTC. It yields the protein CASSPNQEQSYEQYF.

For the CDR3, the DNA is TGCGCCAGCAGTCTCGTCCAGCCCTATCAGGGATACAATGAGCAGTTCTTC. Its translation is CASSLVQPYQGYNEQFF. The chain couples TRBV5-1 to TRBJ2-1, with D tentatively TRBD1 (5 bases). Germline values: CDR1 SGHRS, CDR2 YFSETQ. The CDR3 length is 17 residues. The V and J ends lost 5 bases and 4 bases respectively, with 22 bases between them.

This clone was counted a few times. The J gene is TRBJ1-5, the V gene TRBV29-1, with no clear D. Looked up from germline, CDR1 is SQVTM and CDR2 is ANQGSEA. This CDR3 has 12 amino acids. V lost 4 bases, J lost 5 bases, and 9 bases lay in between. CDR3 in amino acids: CSVADTHQPQHF. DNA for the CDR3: TGCAGCGTTGCCGACACCCATCAGCCCCAGCATTTT. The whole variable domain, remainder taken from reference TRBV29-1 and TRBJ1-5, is SAVISQKPSRDICQRGTSLTIQCQVDSQVTMMFWYRQQPGQSLTLIATANQGSEATYESGFVIDKFPISRPNLTFSTLTVSNMSPEDSSIYLCSVADTHQPQHFGDGTRLSIL.

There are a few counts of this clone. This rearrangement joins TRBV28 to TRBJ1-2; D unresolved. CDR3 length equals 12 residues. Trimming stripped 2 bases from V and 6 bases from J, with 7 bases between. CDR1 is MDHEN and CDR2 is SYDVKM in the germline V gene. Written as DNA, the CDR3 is TGTGCCAGCAGTTTAAAGGGTAATGGCTACACCTTC. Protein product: CASSLKGNGYTF.

CDR3 in DNA: TGTGCCAGCAGCCCTTCGGGACTAGCGGGTCCGAGCTCCTACAATGAGCAGTTCTTC. This codes for CASSPSGLAGPSSYNEQFF. The chain uses TRBV5-4 and TRBJ2-1; TRBD2 aligns across 12 bases. The CDR3 loop spans 19 amino acids. Looked up from germline, CDR1 is SGHNT and CDR2 is YYREEE (reference sequence). V trimming: 4 bases; J trimming: 0 bases; junction bases outside the gene matches: 11.

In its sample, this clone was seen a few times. The CDR3 DNA reads as TGTGCCAGCAGCTGGATGACGGAAAACTATGGCTACACCTTC. This encodes CASSWMTENYGYTF. The V and J genes are TRBV7-2 and TRBJ1-2, with no clear D. The CDR3 is 14 residues long. The germline CDR1 and CDR2 sequences are SGHTA and FQGNSA. Between the trimmed V and J ends, which lost 4 bases and 2 bases, there was a span of 11 bases.

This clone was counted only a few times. The CDR3 here is CASGTLGQGAYGYTF. The CDR3 nucleotides read TGTGCCAGCGGCACATTAGGACAGGGGGCCTATGGCTACACCTTC. The chain joins TRBV5-4 to TRBJ1-2; TRBD1 agrees at 11 bases. V dropped 7 bases and J dropped 4; count of bases not matched to a gene: 9. Germline CDR1 reads SGHNT; CDR2 reads YYREEE (reference sequence). This CDR3 contains 15 residues.

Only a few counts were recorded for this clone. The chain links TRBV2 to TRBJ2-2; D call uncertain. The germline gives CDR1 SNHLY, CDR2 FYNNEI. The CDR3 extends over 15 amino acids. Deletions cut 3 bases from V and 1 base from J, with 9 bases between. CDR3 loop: CASSEVRENTGELFF. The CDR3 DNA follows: TGTGCCAGCAGTGAGGTTAGGGAGAACACCGGGGAGCTGTTTTTT.

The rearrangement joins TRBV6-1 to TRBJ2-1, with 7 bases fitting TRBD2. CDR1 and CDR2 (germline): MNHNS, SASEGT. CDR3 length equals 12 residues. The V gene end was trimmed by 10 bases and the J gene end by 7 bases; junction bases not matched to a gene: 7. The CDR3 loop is CATASGENEQFF. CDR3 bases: TGTGCCACGGCCAGCGGGGAGAATGAGCAGTTCTTC.

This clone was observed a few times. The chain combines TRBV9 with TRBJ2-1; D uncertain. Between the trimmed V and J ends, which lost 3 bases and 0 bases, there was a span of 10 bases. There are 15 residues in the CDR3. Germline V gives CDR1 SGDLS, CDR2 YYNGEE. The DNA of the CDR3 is TGTGCCAGCAGCGCAACCATGAGCTCCTACAATGAGCAGTTCTTC. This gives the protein CASSATMSSYNEQFF.